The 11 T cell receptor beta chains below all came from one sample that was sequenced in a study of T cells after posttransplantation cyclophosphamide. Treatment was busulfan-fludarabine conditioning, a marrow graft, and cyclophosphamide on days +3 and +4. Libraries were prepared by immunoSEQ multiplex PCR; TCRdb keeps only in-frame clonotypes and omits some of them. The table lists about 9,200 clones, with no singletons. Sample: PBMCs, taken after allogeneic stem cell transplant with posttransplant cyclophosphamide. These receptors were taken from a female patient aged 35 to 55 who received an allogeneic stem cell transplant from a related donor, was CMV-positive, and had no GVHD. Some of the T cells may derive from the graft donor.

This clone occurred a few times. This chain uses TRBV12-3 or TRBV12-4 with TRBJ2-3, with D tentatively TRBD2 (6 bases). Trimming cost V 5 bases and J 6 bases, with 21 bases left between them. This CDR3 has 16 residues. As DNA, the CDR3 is TGTGCCAGCAGTAGCACCGGGACTGCCCCGGGGGATACGCAGTATTTT. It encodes CASSSTGTAPGDTQYF.

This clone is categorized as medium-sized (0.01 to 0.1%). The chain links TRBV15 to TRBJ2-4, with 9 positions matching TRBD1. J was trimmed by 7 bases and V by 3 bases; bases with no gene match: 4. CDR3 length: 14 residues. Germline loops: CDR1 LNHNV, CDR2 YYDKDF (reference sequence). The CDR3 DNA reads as TGTGCCACCAGCAGGGGACAGGGATCGAACATTCAGTACTTC. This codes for CATSRGQGSNIQYF.

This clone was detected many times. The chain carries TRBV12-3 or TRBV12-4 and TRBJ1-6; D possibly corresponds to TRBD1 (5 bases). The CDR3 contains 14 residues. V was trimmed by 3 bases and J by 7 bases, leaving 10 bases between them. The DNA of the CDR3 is TGTGCCAGCAGTTTTCAGGGAAGAAATTCACCCCTCCACTTT. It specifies CASSFQGRNSPLHF.

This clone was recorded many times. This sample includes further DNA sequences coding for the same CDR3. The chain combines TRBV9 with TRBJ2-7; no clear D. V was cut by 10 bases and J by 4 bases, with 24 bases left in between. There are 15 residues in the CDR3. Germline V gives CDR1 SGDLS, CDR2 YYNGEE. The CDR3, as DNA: TGTGCCTTTTTTTTCAAGCAGGAGACGGCATACGAGCAGTACTTC. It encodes CAFFFKQETAYEQYF. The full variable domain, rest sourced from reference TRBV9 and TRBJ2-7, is DSGVTQTPKHLITATGQRVTLRCSPRSGDLSVYWYQQSLDQGLQFLIQYYNGEERAKGNILERFSAQQFPDLHSELNLSSLELGDSALYFCAFFFKQETAYEQYFGPGTRLTVT.

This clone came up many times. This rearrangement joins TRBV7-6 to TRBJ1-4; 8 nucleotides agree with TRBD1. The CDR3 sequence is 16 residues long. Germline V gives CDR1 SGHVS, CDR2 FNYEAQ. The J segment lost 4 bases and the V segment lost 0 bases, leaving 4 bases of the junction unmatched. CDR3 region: CASSLAPGQVNEKLFF. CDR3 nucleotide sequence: TGTGCCAGCAGCTTAGCCCCGGGACAGGTTAATGAAAAACTGTTTTTT.

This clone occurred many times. The CDR3 DNA is TGTGCCAGCAGCGTAACCGGGGAAGCAGATACGCAGTATTTT. Translated: CASSVTGEADTQYF. The chain uses TRBV7-9 and TRBJ2-3; the D gene is possibly TRBD2 (5 bases). V gave up 5 bases and J gave up 4 bases, with 13 bases separating them. This CDR3 region has 14 residues. Germline V gives CDR1 SEHNR, CDR2 FQNEAQ (reference sequence).

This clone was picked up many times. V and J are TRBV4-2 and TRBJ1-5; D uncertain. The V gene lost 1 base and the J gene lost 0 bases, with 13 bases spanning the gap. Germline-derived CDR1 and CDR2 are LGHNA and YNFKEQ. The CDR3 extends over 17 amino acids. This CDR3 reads CASSQGPIKYSNQPQHF. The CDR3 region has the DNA TGTGCCAGCAGCCAAGGGCCGATCAAGTATAGCAATCAGCCCCAGCATTTT.

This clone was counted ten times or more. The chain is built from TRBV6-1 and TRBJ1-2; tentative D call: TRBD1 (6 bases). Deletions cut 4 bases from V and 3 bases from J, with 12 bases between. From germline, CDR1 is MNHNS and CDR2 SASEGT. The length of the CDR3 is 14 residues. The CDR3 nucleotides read TGTGCCAGCAGTGTTTCTGGACAGTACTATGGCTACACCTTC. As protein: CASSVSGQYYGYTF.

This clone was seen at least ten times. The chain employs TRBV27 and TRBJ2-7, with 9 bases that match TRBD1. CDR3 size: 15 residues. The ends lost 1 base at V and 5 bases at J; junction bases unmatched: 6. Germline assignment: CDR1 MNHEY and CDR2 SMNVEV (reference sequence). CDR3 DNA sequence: TGTGCCAGCAGTTTATATGGGACAGGGAGCAACGAGCAGTACTTC. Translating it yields CASSLYGTGSNEQYF.

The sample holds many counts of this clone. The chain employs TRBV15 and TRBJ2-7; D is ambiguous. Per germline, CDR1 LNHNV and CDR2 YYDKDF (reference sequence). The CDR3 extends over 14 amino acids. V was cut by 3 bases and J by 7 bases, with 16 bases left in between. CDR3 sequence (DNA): TGTGCCACCAGCAGGGATTTTCAGGAGAGGGAGCAGTACTTC. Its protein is CATSRDFQEREQYF.

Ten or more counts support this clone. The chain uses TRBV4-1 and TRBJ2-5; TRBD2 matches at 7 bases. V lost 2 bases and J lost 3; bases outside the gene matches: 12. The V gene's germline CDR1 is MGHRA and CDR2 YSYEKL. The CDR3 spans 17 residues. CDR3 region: CASSQHIPRTSEETQYF. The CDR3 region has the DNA TGCGCCAGCAGCCAACACATCCCCCGGACTAGTGAAGAGACCCAGTACTTC.